These 7 T cell receptor beta chains were sequenced from one sample in a study of blood T cell repertoires in COVID-19. Measured with immunoSEQ multiplex PCR; TCRdb has only the in-frame clones, and not every one. The sample shows some 370,000 clones, about 90% of them seen only once. The sequencing sample was made of peripheral blood. These receptors were collected from a man aged 35 to 55 with acute or convalescent COVID-19.

The chain links TRBV28 to TRBJ1-3; no definite D call. The CDR3 length is 14 residues. The V end was cut by 3 bases, the J end by 3 bases, with 9 bases between. Germline CDR1 and CDR2: MDHEN and SYDVKM. The CDR3 region has the DNA TGTGCCAGCAGTTTTTTCGGGGTTGGAAACACCATATATTTT. This translates into CASSFFGVGNTIYF. The complete variable domain, with remaining parts taken from reference TRBV28 and TRBJ1-3, reads DVKVTQSSRYLVKRTGEKVFLECVQDMDHENMFWYRQDPGLGLRLIYFSYDVKMKEKGDIPEGYSVSREKKERFSLILESASTNQTSMYLCASSFFGVGNTIYFGEGSWLTVV.

The chain is built from TRBV7-2 and TRBJ2-7; 10 bases fit TRBD1. The CDR3 contains 15 residues. The V gene's germline CDR1 is SGHTA and CDR2 FQGNSA. The V gene end was trimmed by 5 bases and the J gene end by 3 bases; junction bases not matched to a gene: 7. The CDR3 here is CASSPPDRGVYEQYF. The DNA for the CDR3 is TGTGCCAGCAGCCCACCGGACAGGGGGGTCTACGAGCAGTACTTC.

The rearrangement joins TRBV9 to TRBJ2-7; TRBD1 matches at 10 bases. There are 14 residues in the CDR3. CDR1 and CDR2 from the germline V gene are SGDLS and YYNGEE. V lost 4 bases, J lost 3 bases, and 4 bases stayed unmatched. CDR3 bases: TGTGCCAGCAGCCGGACAGGGGGAGACTACGAGCAGTACTTC. It specifies CASSRTGGDYEQYF.

The chain's CDR3 is CATSDAGGAGETQYF. CDR3 sequence (DNA): TGTGCCACCAGTGACGCGGGGGGGGCGGGAGAGACCCAGTACTTC. V and J are TRBV24-1 and TRBJ2-5; the match to TRBD2 covers 9 bases. J was trimmed by 4 bases and V by 4 bases; bases with no gene match: 6. The CDR3 contains 15 residues. The germline V gene has CDR1 KGHDR and CDR2 SFDVKD.

V is TRBV19 and J is TRBJ1-1; perhaps TRBD1 as D (5 bases). Germline V lookup: CDR1 LNHDA, CDR2 SQIVND (reference sequence). Between the trimmed V and J ends, which lost 5 bases and 6 bases, there was a span of 16 bases. The CDR3 extends over 14 amino acids. CDR3 sequence (DNA): TGTGCCAGTAGTGCCCGCGGGGGGAGGGCTGAAGCTTTCTTT. Translation: CASSARGGRAEAFF.

In this sample, this clone turned up once. The CDR3 protein is CASSFEGLDYNEQFF. CDR3 coding DNA: TGTGCCAGCAGTTTTGAGGGACTCGATTACAATGAGCAGTTCTTC. The V call is TRBV27, the J call TRBJ2-1, with a possible D match to TRBD2 (6 bases). Germline lookup yields CDR1 MNHEY and CDR2 SMNVEV (reference sequence). CDR3 size: 15 residues. The V end lost 3 bases, the J end lost 4 bases, and 13 bases lay between the germline ends.

The chain uses TRBV6-1 and TRBJ1-5; D is perhaps TRBD1 (6 bases). The germline V gene encodes CDR1 MNHNS and CDR2 SASEGT. Trimming took off 2 bases at V and 4 bases at J, with 12 bases between the two ends. The CDR3 sequence is 15 residues long. The CDR3: CASSEFRGGNQPQHF. CDR3 DNA: TGTGCCAGCAGTGAATTCAGGGGCGGGAATCAGCCCCAGCATTTT.